This TCR beta chain was identified during a study of shared T cell receptors in the human thymus. Germline CDR1 is SGHRS and CDR2 is YFSETQ. J lost 1 base, V lost 4 bases, and 9 bases had no gene match. The CDR3 runs to 17 residues. The assay was immunoSEQ multiplex PCR, and TCRdb's table has in-frame clones only and misses some. The sample lists hundreds of thousands of clones, about 80% seen once, with about 0.012% in the top ten. These data also featured in a second study, about human thymus T cells. That work contributes: The authors found apparently biased V and J gene usage in thymic and blood repertoires. Among unrelated individuals, related research reported thymic repertoires that overlapped highly.

V and J are TRBV5-1 and TRBJ2-7, with TRBD2 matching over 12 bases. Sequenced: thymocytes. The source is a boy under three years old with a congenital heart defect. The CDR3 loop is CASSHLAGGPISYEQYF. In DNA, the CDR3 is TGCGCCAGCAGCCACCTAGCGGGAGGGCCAATTTCCTACGAGCAGTACTTC.